The source of this TCR beta chain is a study of T and B cells in COVID-19 patients. BIOMED2 TRB-A/B primer pools were used in multiplex TRB PCR. TCRdb recomputed calls from the multiplex PCR reads with MiXCR, one row per CDR3 protein. The data hold just over 7,000 distinct CDR3 sequences, with 22% observed a single time. From blood, roughly 220-550 ng of genomic DNA served as TRB template. Looked up from germline, CDR1 is SGHTA and CDR2 is FQGNSA. Deletions cut 2 bases from V and 3 bases from J, with 7 bases between. This CDR3 is 13 amino acids long. The genes are TRBV7-2 and TRBJ1-1, with D tentatively TRBD1 (5 bases). This receptor was taken from a human donor who had recovered from COVID-19. Input material: blood. In DNA, the CDR3 is TGTGCCAGCAGCTTACAGGGATACACTGAAGCTTTCTTT. It is translated as CASSLQGYTEAFF.